The rows below give T cell receptor beta chains drawn from one sample of a study of cytomegalovirus exposure and HLA in healthy donors. The assay was immunoSEQ multiplex PCR, and TCRdb's table has in-frame clones only and misses some. The table lists about 140,000 clones, approximately 80% of them singletons, with approximately 9.7% in the top ten. Sequences were obtained from PBMCs. The receptors were sampled from a woman in her sixties or seventies in good health and CMV-seropositive. Both conserved end residues are part of each CDR3. The D gene is left open where the match is weak. Size tells how often a clone was seen (once, few, many) or the class of an expanded clone, and some rows leave it out.

-	-	TRBV7-2	TRBJ2-1	TGTGCCAGCAGCTTAGTAGTGGGGGCGGTAGGGGAGCAGTTCTTC	CASSLVVGAVGEQFF
-	-	TRBV27	TRBJ1-2	TGTGCCAGCAGTTCTTATGCAGGGTCCTCACACTATGGCTACACCTTC	CASSSYAGSSHYGYTF
-	-	TRBV27	TRBJ2-1	TGTGCCAGCAGTTTTGGACGGGAGTACAATGAGCAGTTCTTC	CASSFGREYNEQFF
-	-	TRBV7-9	TRBJ1-5	TGTGCCAGCAGCCCACACACAGAGCCCCAGCATTTT	CASSPHTEPQHF
-	TRBD2	TRBV7-8	TRBJ2-1	TGTGCCAGCAGCGGAGGGACTAGCGGGAGGTCCTACAATGAGCAGTTCTTC	CASSGGTSGRSYNEQFF
-	TRBD2	TRBV19	TRBJ2-1	TGTGCCAGTAGGCAAAGGGCTAGCGGACACAATGAGCAGTTCTTC	CASRQRASGHNEQFF
-	TRBD2	TRBV4-1	TRBJ2-1	TGCGCCAGCAGCCAGGCCCTAGCGGGAGGCTACAATGAGCAGTTCTTC	CASSQALAGGYNEQFF
few	-	TRBV5-1	TRBJ2-2	TGCGCCAGCAGCCCAATCAGGGATCCCGGGGAGCTGTTTTTT	CASSPIRDPGELFF
-	TRBD1	TRBV5-6	TRBJ2-7	TGTGCCAGCAGCCCCGCGGACAGGGGCGAGCAGTACTTC	CASSPADRGEQYF
few	-	TRBV9	TRBJ2-1	TGTGCCAGCAGCGTCGGGTCCTACAATGAGCAGTTCTTC	CASSVGSYNEQFF
-	-	TRBV15	TRBJ1-5	TGTGCCACCAGCAGAGATCTAGGCCTTAATCAGCCCCAGCATTTT	CATSRDLGLNQPQHF
-	-	TRBV2	TRBJ1-4	TGTGCCACCTCAGGGCGGGGTAATGAAAAACTGTTTTTT	CATSGRGNEKLFF
-	TRBD2	TRBV7-3	TRBJ2-1	TGTGCCAGCATAGCGGGAGGATCCTACAATGAGCAGTTCTTC	CASIAGGSYNEQFF
-	TRBD1	TRBV19	TRBJ2-1	TGTGCCAGTAGTATGCCCGGCCAGGGGGTCTCCAATGAGCAGTTCTTC	CASSMPGQGVSNEQFF
-	-	TRBV20-1	TRBJ2-7	TGCAGTGCGGCAGGGCCTTACGAGCAGTACTTC	CSAAGPYEQYF
-	-	TRBV18	TRBJ2-7	TGTGCCAGCTCACCGGCGGGGCAGGCAGGAGAGCAGTACTTC	CASSPAGQAGEQYF
-	-	TRBV2	TRBJ2-2	TGTGCCAGCAGTGAAGTCAGGGGGGTTTCCGGGGAGCTGTTTTTT	CASSEVRGVSGELFF
once	-	TRBV23-1	TRBJ2-3	TGCGCCAGCAGTCATTGGTCCAGGTTGCGGGGACCAACAGATACGCAGTATTTT	CASSHWSRLRGPTDTQYF
-	TRBD2	TRBV29-1	TRBJ2-3	TGCAGCGCTACGACAGGGGGGCGTACTAGCGGGAGGACAGATACGCAGTATTTT	CSATTGGRTSGRTDTQYF
-	-	TRBV5-1	TRBJ2-1	TGCGCCAGCAGCTTGGATGACAGGATACCGAGTGAGCAGTTCTTC	CASSLDDRIPSEQFF
-	-	TRBV29-1	TRBJ2-1	TGCAGCGTTGTTCTTAATGAGCAGTTCTTC	CSVVLNEQFF
-	TRBD1	TRBV7-9	TRBJ1-2	TGTGCCAGCAGCTTTGAGGGACAGGGGTATGGCTACACCTTC	CASSFEGQGYGYTF
few	-	TRBV4-1	TRBJ2-2	TGCGCCAGCAGCGATAGGCGGGCGTCGAACACCGGGGAGCTGTTTTTT	CASSDRRASNTGELFF
-	-	TRBV4-2	TRBJ2-5	TGTGCCAGCAGCCAACAGGAGACCCAGTACTTC	CASSQQETQYF
-	-	TRBV6-6	TRBJ2-5	TGTGCCAGCACCCGACTCGGGGGATTGGGTGAGCAGTACTTC	CASTRLGGLGEQYF
-	-	TRBV6-1	TRBJ2-7	TGTGCCAGCAGCCTCCGGGACATCGCCTACGAGCAGTACTTC	CASSLRDIAYEQYF
few	-	TRBV7-9	TRBJ2-2	TGTGCCAGCAGCTTCCTTCCTCAAGGGGAGAACACCGGGGAGCTGTTTTTT	CASSFLPQGENTGELFF
-	-	TRBV7-3	TRBJ1-1	TGTGCCAGCAGCTTAACCGCAGGGATGAACACTGAAGCTTTCTTT	CASSLTAGMNTEAFF
once	-	TRBV21-1	TRBJ2-7	TGTGCCAGCAGACTAGCGGGAGACGACCTCGAGCAGTACTTC	CASRLAGDDLEQYF
few	-	TRBV5-1	TRBJ2-5	TGCGCCAGCAGCCCAGGAGGCGGTGAAGAGACCCAGTACTTC	CASSPGGGEETQYF
-	TRBD1	TRBV27	TRBJ2-1	TGTGCCAGCAGTTTAGTCACAGGGGGCGGAATTAATGAGCAGTTCTTC	CASSLVTGGGINEQFF